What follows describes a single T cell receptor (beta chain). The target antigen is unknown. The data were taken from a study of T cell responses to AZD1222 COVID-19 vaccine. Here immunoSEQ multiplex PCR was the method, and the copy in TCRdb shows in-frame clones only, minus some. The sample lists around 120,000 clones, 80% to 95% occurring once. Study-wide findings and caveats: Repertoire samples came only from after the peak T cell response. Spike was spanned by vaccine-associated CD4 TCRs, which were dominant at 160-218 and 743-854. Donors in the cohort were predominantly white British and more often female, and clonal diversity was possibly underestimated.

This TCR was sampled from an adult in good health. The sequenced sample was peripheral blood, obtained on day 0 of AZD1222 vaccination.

CDR3 loop: CASRTVSVDNEQFF. CDR3 DNA: TGTGCCAGTAGAACAGTGTCCGTGGACAATGAGCAGTTCTTC. The rearrangement uses TRBV19 and TRBJ2-1; D gene ambiguous. Germline V gene lookup returns CDR1 LNHDA and CDR2 SQIVND (reference sequence). The ends were cut back, 6 bases at V and 5 bases at J, with 14 bases in the middle. The CDR3 is made up of 14 amino acids.